The clone carrying this T cell receptor (beta chain) was seen at least ten times. The target antigen is unknown. This sample is drawn from a study of T cells in Graves' hyperthyroidism and ophthalmopathy. General study results and limits: From stable hyperthyroidism, ophthalmopathy was separated by a 13 V-J model. In blood, most of the thyroid clonotypes expanded above 0.001 were also present.

Active moderate-to-severe ophthalmopathy, Clinical Activity Score at least 3, NOSPECS at least 4, under 3 months' duration. Any patient presenting with uncontrolled infection, other autoimmune disease, pregnancy or lactation was left out. Amplification of TCR beta CDR3 regions used RNA as the template. First-round RT-PCR targeting the TCR CDR3 was performed with the HTBI primer set. MiXCR, run by TCRdb on the multiplex PCR reads, gives a single entry per CDR3 protein. Among about 480,000 distinct CDR3 sequences listed, about 24% were seen once. The clonotype comes from a woman aged 25 to 39 with Graves' ophthalmopathy. Sequencing was done on a sample of blood.

CDR3 sequence: CASSLPRYKTGQDTEAFF. The CDR3 DNA is TGTGCCAGCAGCCTCCCCCGGTATAAAACCGGCCAGGACACTGAAGCTTTCTTT. The rearrangement joins TRBV7-9 to TRBJ1-1; D gene unclear. V was clipped by 5 bases and J by 3 bases, with 25 bases between them. This CDR3 comprises 18 residues. CDR1 SEHNR and CDR2 FQNEAQ come from the germline V gene (reference sequence).